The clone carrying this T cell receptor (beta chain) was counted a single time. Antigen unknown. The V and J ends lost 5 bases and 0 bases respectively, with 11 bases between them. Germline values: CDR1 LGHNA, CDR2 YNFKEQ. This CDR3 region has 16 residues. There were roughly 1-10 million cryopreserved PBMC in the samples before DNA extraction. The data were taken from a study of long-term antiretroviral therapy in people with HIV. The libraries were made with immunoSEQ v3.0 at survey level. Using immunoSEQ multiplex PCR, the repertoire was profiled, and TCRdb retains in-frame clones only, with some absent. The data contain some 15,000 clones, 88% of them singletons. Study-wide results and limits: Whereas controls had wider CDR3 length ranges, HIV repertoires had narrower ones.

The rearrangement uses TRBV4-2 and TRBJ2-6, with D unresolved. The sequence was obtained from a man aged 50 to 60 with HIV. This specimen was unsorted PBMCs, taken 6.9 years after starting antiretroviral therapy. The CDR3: CASSANTGSGANVLTF. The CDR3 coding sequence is TGTGCCAGCAGCGCCAACACTGGCTCTGGGGCCAACGTCCTGACTTTC.